This TCR beta chain was identified during a study of Ad26.COV2.S vaccination and SARS-CoV-2 variants. The germline V gene has CDR1 LNHDA and CDR2 SQIVND (reference sequence). The V gene end was trimmed by 5 bases and the J gene end by 1 base; junction bases not matched to a gene: 6. The CDR3 loop spans 15 amino acids. Assay used: immunoSEQ multiplex PCR; TCRdb lists only in-frame clones, some missing. The table lists some 320,000 clones, around 84% of them singletons. Treatment noted: around 19 received Ad26.COV2.S at low or high dose, single or two shots; 5 received placebo; per-sample allocation not given. Sampling was done on day 63 after the first vaccine or placebo injection. This vaccine is an Ad26 vector that expresses the Wuhan-strain SARS-CoV-2 spike.

The origin of this receptor is a person between 18 and 65 years old who received the Ad26.COV2.S COVID-19 vaccine or a placebo. This rearrangement joins TRBV19 to TRBJ2-3; TRBD1 agrees at 7 bases. The sample here was peripheral blood, taken in a trial of Ad26.COV2.S vaccine versus placebo. The CDR3, as DNA: TGTGCCAGTAGTGACAGGGTGTCGGGCACAGATACGCAGTATTTT. Translated: CASSDRVSGTDTQYF.